The entry below gives a single TCR beta chain sequence along with its context. The antigen this receptor binds is unknown. Qualities for individual bases were not recorded, and no much larger clone is one base off. V is pared back by 7 bases and J by 2 bases, with 11 bases lying between the germline termini. The CDR3 measures 13 amino acids from cysteine to phenylalanine. Only the CDR3 portion is preserved as DNA: 39 bases, with reading frame beginning at the first base. The germline V gene specifies MNHEY as CDR1 and SVGAGI as CDR2. The cohort was made up of approximately 670 healthy bone marrow donors. At the time of sampling, every cohort member was nominally healthy, though immune exposures that went unrecorded were likely present. The donor was CMV seronegative and belonged to the group of 352 seronegative cohort members. A peripheral blood sample was provided by each donor, and peripheral blood mononuclear cells were used for TCR beta sequencing. The Qiagen DNeasy Blood Extraction Kit was used to extract genomic DNA from the blood cell samples.

This sample stems from a study of cytomegalovirus exposure and HLA in healthy donors (dated by TCRdb to about 2017). Describing the broader study: According to an earlier analysis of 450 to 650 of the donors, 150 million to 200 million T cells yielded roughly 110 million unique TCR beta sequences and about 300 Gb of sequence data. An early release that covered some 630 HLA-typed donors contained around 300 gigabases of sequencing data and about 84 million unique TCR sequences. The genetic ancestry cluster associated with self-reported Caucasian donors included around 76% of the 398 genotyped donors. The study aimed to test whether cataloging public T cell receptors could reveal signatures of past pathogen exposure. Using immunosequencing, the study profiled T cell repertoires from fewer than 700 subjects and related those repertoires to cytomegalovirus serostatus. Along with the approximately 670-subject first cohort, a separate validation cohort of over a hundred different subjects was used. To predict cytomegalovirus infection status, the study brought together high-throughput TCR immunosequencing, statistical association of individual TCRs with disease status, and machine learning. In a later analysis, previously published TCR beta repertoires from 600 to 850 donors were re-analyzed and high-resolution HLA genotyping was added so that TCR occurrence patterns could be studied. The later analysis used no new phenotypic data to find candidate immune exposures, relying instead on TCR beta sequences and their occurrence across donors. In an earlier analysis of more than 550 of the donors, high-throughput TCR beta sequencing was used to judge whether each TCR beta V gene segment behaved as functional or pseudogenic. Alongside the repertoire data, information on donor age, sex, ethnicity and CMV serostatus was compiled. Genome-wide SNP genotypes for about 65% of the 666 donors were used in a later genetic analysis, which treated that subset as a discovery cohort. All discovery cohort repertoires had been generated using a single sequencing platform. Class I and class II HLA loci were covered by the typing at four-digit resolution. The number of typed donors differed by locus: about 620-640 for A, B, C, DRB1 and DQB1; about 520 for DQA1; 606 for DPA1; and 400 to 480 for DPB1. Four to six DR-DQ haplotypes were handled as single units for association and clustering because linkage in the cohort was strong. On average, roughly 240,000 unique TCR beta nucleotide sequences were sequenced per donor among roughly 430 genotyped donors of the cohort, with about 17% of those sequences being non-productive. What the authors observed across the whole study: In a later genetic analysis, a missense DCLRE1C variant was associated with V-gene and J-gene trimming of TCR beta chains, and the association was replicated in an independent cohort. Only TCR beta chains were sequenced in this cohort, and the absence of alpha or paired-chain data limited detectable features. Several of the top co-occurrence clusters appeared to be linked to parvovirus B19, influenza, CMV and Epstein-Barr virus, according to a later analysis. Specific HLA alleles were associated with 15,000 to 20,000 TCR beta sequences at a false discovery rate of 0.05 in a later analysis. A further reported finding was that TCR beta sequences accurately predicted the HLA-A and HLA-B alleles for most subjects in the first cohort. While some public TCRs were present in many individuals, most TCR sequences turned up only very rarely across donors. A few of the identified cytomegalovirus-associated TCR beta chains were confirmed in vitro to be specific for cytomegalovirus antigens. The authors suggested that the approach could potentially be extended to other disease states and immunological phenotypes. Compared with equally common non-associated chains, HLA-associated TCR beta chains in a later analysis were more clonally expanded and had lower generation probabilities. Some IMGT-functional V segments, including TRBV6-2 and TRBV6-3, could not be told apart with the 87-base-pair reads, so those segments were excluded. CMV serostatus was the only immune exposure information available for the cohort. Compared with the roughly 720-donor mean, donors in an Asian-associated ancestry cluster had fewer N-insertions in productive TCRs, according to a later genetic analysis. When HLA alleles, especially DR and DQ, strongly co-occurred, TCR associations were difficult to assign to individual alleles. According to a later analysis, TCR association rates differed among HLA loci, with DRB1 alleles showing the most associated TCRs and HLA-C alleles showing the fewest. Linkage disequilibrium might explain the correlated functional status among segregating V segments, but an unknown experimental factor could not be ruled out. Because counts were too low, under 20 rarely observed V segments, including chromosome 9 orphons, were left out of the earlier analysis of approximately 500 of the donors. A cluster of highly shared sequence variants was judged likely to represent a technical artifact of the sequencing pipeline. Because some donors lacked HLA typing at each locus, the association tests relied only on the typed subset. Cytomegalovirus status was reported to be diagnosed by the classifier with high specificity and sensitivity in both the original and validation cohorts. In a later analysis, most CMV-associated TCR beta chains were found to appear HLA-restricted, with HLA associations seemingly driven largely by CMV exposure. Roughly uniform sequencing depth across donors was assumed in presence/absence analyses, although this assumption may not hold. In the study, 150 to 200 TCR beta chains were listed as associated with cytomegalovirus. An earlier analysis of approximately 600 of the donors showed that most TCR beta V segments appeared in productive rearrangements either about 87% or about 30% of the time, which broadly matched IMGT annotations.

The library was generated by the immunoSEQ multiplex PCR assay. For the multiplex PCR, a mixture combining 60 forward primers for TCR Vbeta segments and 13 reverse primers for TCR Jbeta segments was used. The CDR3 region of rearranged TCR beta genes was amplified from genomic DNA with a multiplex PCR assay. The Illumina HiSeq System was used to sequence the amplified TCR beta libraries as 87-base-pair reads. Turning to the authors' computational methods: In a later analysis, some 80 million unique TCR beta chains were counted across the roughly 670 repertoires, and roughly 11 million of these chains were shared by at least two donors. Raw reads were error-corrected and collapsed into unique sequences by a nearest-neighbor algorithm in which closely related sequences were merged to remove PCR and sequencing errors. To assign V, D and J gene segments, CDR3 sequences were aligned to IMGT reference sequences. For a sequence to be retained, a match of at least six nucleotides to both a V gene segment and a J gene segment was required. A rearrangement counted as productive if the CDR3 had no stop codons and remained in frame with V and J, and every other rearrangement counted as non-productive. CDR3 was defined according to IMGT convention as the region running from the second conserved V-encoded cysteine to the conserved J-encoded phenylalanine. The earlier analysis of about 610 of the donors excluded any sequence lacking an unambiguous match to a single V gene segment. An earlier analysis of some 610 of the donors called V segments functional above 56.7% productive rearrangements and segregating when the between-donor standard deviation exceeded 5%. A statistical classification framework was developed to diagnose cytomegalovirus status using the catalog of TCR beta chain sequences. In a later analysis, V and J genes were assigned by comparing TCR nucleotide sequences against IMGT/GENE-DB human TR gene sequences. In a later analysis, CDR3 sequences and most-parsimonious VDJ recombination scenarios were assigned using the TCRdist pipeline. In a later analysis, every TCR beta chain was defined by the combination of its CDR3 amino acid sequence and its V-gene family, and reads without a unique V-gene family were dropped. In a later analysis, fewer than 650 highly shared, low-generation-probability nucleotide sequences were removed to address suspected cross-contamination and a sequencing artifact. For each public chain, a later analysis derived a clonal expansion index from normalized ranks of inferred template counts within each repertoire. In a later analysis, generation probabilities were computed using a VDJ recombination model fitted to out-of-frame rearrangements, and the results were checked against IGoR. In a later analysis, hypergeometric tests were used to score TCR-TCR, TCR-HLA and TCR-CMV co-occurrence, with a repertoire-size bias correction applied to TCR pairs. In a later analysis, false discovery rates were estimated by permuting HLA or CMV assignments 20 times. In a later analysis, co-occurring TCRs were grouped with DBSCAN, and TCRdist sequence similarity was added when clustering was performed within HLA-allele-positive subsets. Repertoires with fewer than 30,000 or more than 120,000 public chains were left out of co-occurrence clustering, as were a handful of repertoires with anomalous nucleotide sharing. Imported from immuneACCESS, the table was reduced by TCRdb to in-frame sequences with V and J called. These copies leave out some clones; in studies compared against another copy, an unresolved V gene accounts for under half, and the cause of the remainder is not known. V and J calls and clone size are given by that table; D and trimming were obtained from the DNA. A total of approximately 120,000 clones appear in this sample, 81% of them only once. Roughly 2.2% of the sample rests with the top ten.

The chain is encoded by TRBV6-5 joined to TRBJ1-1, with no confidently assigned D gene. What was sequenced was PBMCs. This sequence originates from a woman in her 30s in good health and CMV-seronegative. The sequence in DNA is TGTGCCAGCATTCTTCCGGGTAACACTGAAGCTTTCTTT. This encodes CASILPGNTEAFF.